A selection of T cell receptor beta chains follows, all from one sample in a study of T cell repertoires in cytomegalovirus infection. One entry per CDR3 protein, called by TCRdb with MiXCR from the reads. This sample has more than 400,000 distinct CDR3 sequences, with around 27% found just once. Sequenced: PBMCs. These receptors all stem from a human donor in good health (CMV status not recorded). Some clones in this sample may be carry-over from other donors' samples. The CDR3 runs from the conserved cysteine through the conserved F or W. D genes are given only for firm matches. Rows give clone size only sometimes, using once, few, many, or a class for an expanded clone.

size	D	V	J	length	CDR3	DNA
-	-	TRBV12-3/TRBV12-4	TRBJ2-1	14	CASSRRESANEQFF	TGTGCCAGCAGTAGACGGGAGTCCGCCAATGAGCAGTTCTTC
-	TRBD2	TRBV9	TRBJ2-1	15	CASSHPGGRNYEQFF	TGTGCCAGCAGCCACCCGGGGGGGAGGAATTATGAGCAGTTCTTC
few	-	TRBV19	TRBJ1-5	11	CASSTEQPQHF	TGTGCCAGTAGTACTGAACAGCCCCAGCATTTT
few	TRBD2	TRBV7-9	TRBJ2-1	15	CASSQGLERDNEQFF	TGTGCCAGCAGCCAGGGACTAGAACGGGACAATGAGCAGTTCTTC
-	-	TRBV15	TRBJ2-7	12	CATSREGGEQYF	TGTGCCACCAGCAGAGAGGGAGGCGAGCAGTACTTC
-	TRBD1	TRBV10-3	TRBJ2-3	15	CAISRQGASTDTQYF	TGTGCCATCAGTAGACAGGGGGCGAGCACAGATACGCAGTATTTT
few	TRBD1	TRBV12-5	TRBJ1-5	18	CASAPRGQGALGDQPQHF	TGTGCTAGTGCCCCCCGCGGACAGGGGGCGTTGGGTGATCAGCCCCAGCATTTT
-	-	TRBV29-1	TRBJ2-3	12	CSGQEGSDTQYF	TGCAGCGGACAGGAAGGTTCAGATACGCAGTATTTT
-	-	TRBV30	TRBJ2-5	13	CAWSSGLGETQYF	TGTGCCTGGAGTAGCGGCCTCGGAGAGACCCAGTACTTC
few	TRBD2	TRBV20-1	TRBJ2-2	15	CSAMFREGLGGELFF	TGCAGTGCTATGTTCCGGGAGGGCCTTGGCGGGGAGCTGTTTTTT
-	-	TRBV15	TRBJ1-2	12	CATSRDERVHTF	TGTGCCACCAGCAGAGATGAGAGAGTACACACCTTC
many	-	TRBV7-9	TRBJ2-3	15	CASSFRDSRTDTQYF	TGTGCCAGCAGCTTCCGGGACTCCCGCACAGATACGCAGTATTTT
few	TRBD2	TRBV6-2/TRBV6-3	TRBJ2-5	18	CASSGPGLAGGPGETQYF	TGTGCCAGCAGTGGGCCGGGTCTAGCGGGAGGGCCGGGCGAGACCCAGTACTTC
many	-	TRBV11-2	TRBJ2-5	14	CASSSSGGRETQYF	TGTGCCAGCAGCTCTTCCGGAGGGAGGGAGACCCAGTACTTC
-	TRBD2	TRBV7-2	TRBJ2-3	17	CASSSTTSALSTDTQYF	TGTGCCAGCAGCTCCACGACTAGCGCCCTAAGCACAGATACGCAGTATTTT
many	TRBD1	TRBV7-2	TRBJ1-3	15	CASSFDRGLGNTIYF	TGTGCCAGCAGCTTTGACAGGGGGCTCGGAAACACCATATATTTT
-	TRBD2	TRBV7-2	TRBJ2-7	13	CASSFSGRTEQYF	TGTGCCAGCAGCTTTAGCGGGAGAACCGAGCAGTACTTC
many	-	TRBV7-2	TRBJ2-3	14	CASSLVVSTDTQYF	TGTGCCAGCAGCTTAGTAGTCAGCACAGATACGCAGTATTTT
many	-	TRBV7-2	TRBJ2-3	16	CASSLVGGASTDTQYF	TGTGCCAGCAGCTTAGTGGGTGGTGCTAGCACAGATACGCAGTATTTT
few	TRBD1	TRBV12-3/TRBV12-4	TRBJ2-1	16	CASRSRGTGFYNEQFF	TGTGCCAGCAGGTCTAGGGGGACAGGGTTCTACAATGAGCAGTTCTTC
many	TRBD2	TRBV12-3/TRBV12-4	TRBJ2-5	14	CASRPGLAQETQYF	TGTGCCAGCAGACCCGGACTAGCCCAAGAGACCCAGTACTTC
-	TRBD2	TRBV7-2	TRBJ2-5	18	CASSFPTLASGRLETQYF	TGTGCCAGCAGCTTCCCGACGCTTGCTAGCGGGAGGCTAGAGACCCAGTACTTC
-	TRBD2	TRBV4-3	TRBJ2-7	14	CASRRLAGACQQYF	TGCGCCAGCAGGCGACTAGCGGGAGCCTGCCAGCAGTACTTC
few	TRBD1	TRBV6-5	TRBJ1-2	14	CASSYSGQDYGYTF	TGTGCCAGCAGTTACTCAGGACAGGACTATGGCTACACCTTC
few	-	TRBV7-2	TRBJ2-3	14	CASSSRRSTDTQYF	TGTGCCAGCAGCTCGAGACGGAGCACAGATACGCAGTATTTT
-	-	TRBV5-1	TRBJ2-1	15	CASSGVRGGYNEQFF	TGCGCCAGCAGCGGGGTCAGGGGCGGCTACAATGAGCAGTTCTTC
-	TRBD1	TRBV12-5	TRBJ1-2	18	CASGLYSDRVRTNYGYTF	TGTGCTAGTGGTTTGTATTCGGACAGGGTAAGGACTAACTATGGCTACACCTTC
-	-	TRBV24-1	TRBJ1-2	13	CATSDKQIYGYTF	TGTGCCACCAGTGATAAGCAGATCTATGGCTACACCTTC
few	-	TRBV6-5	TRBJ2-7	15	CASSYAVGGTYEQYF	TGTGCCAGCAGTTACGCCGTAGGGGGAACCTACGAGCAGTACTTC
few	TRBD2	TRBV5-5	TRBJ2-5	16	CASSEGLAGGMETQYF	TGTGCCAGCAGCGAGGGACTAGCGGGAGGGATGGAGACCCAGTACTTC
-	-	TRBV18	TRBJ2-3	16	CASSPTGSLHTDTQYF	TGTGCCAGCTCACCAACCGGGTCGCTCCACACAGATACGCAGTATTTT
-	TRBD2	TRBV24-1	TRBJ2-1	15	CATSEWVAGVTEQFF	TGTGCCACCAGTGAGTGGGTAGCGGGAGTAACTGAGCAGTTCTTC
few	-	TRBV5-4	TRBJ2-5	13	CASSSGFQETQYF	TGTGCCAGCAGCTCCGGGTTCCAAGAGACCCAGTACTTC
few	TRBD1	TRBV12-5	TRBJ1-1	16	CASGLGTGVPNTEAFF	TGTGCTAGTGGTTTGGGGACAGGGGTCCCGAACACTGAAGCTTTCTTT
few	TRBD2	TRBV5-1	TRBJ2-1	15	CASSGTSGRPNEQFF	TGCGCCAGCAGCGGGACTAGCGGGCGACCTAATGAGCAGTTCTTC
few	TRBD2	TRBV28	TRBJ2-3	19	CASSLNPPGGRASTDTQYF	TGTGCCAGCAGTCTAAACCCCCCTGGCGGGAGGGCCTCTACAGATACGCAGTATTTT
-	-	TRBV7-6	TRBJ1-1	16	CASSSVGPRENTEAFF	TGTGCCAGCAGCTCGGTAGGACCCCGAGAGAACACTGAAGCTTTCTTT
-	-	TRBV15	TRBJ2-1	16	CATSRDPLGPRDEQFF	TGTGCCACCAGCAGAGATCCCCTTGGCCCGCGGGATGAGCAGTTCTTC
-	TRBD2	TRBV27	TRBJ2-4	16	CASKPKLADRGAIQYF	TGTGCCAGCAAACCCAAACTAGCGGATAGAGGAGCCATTCAGTACTTC
few	-	TRBV20-1	TRBJ1-1	12	CSARGGGTEAFF	TGCAGTGCTAGGGGAGGGGGCACTGAAGCTTTCTTT
few	-	TRBV28	TRBJ1-1	14	CASTPGGMNTEAFF	TGTGCCAGCACCCCAGGCGGTATGAACACTGAAGCTTTCTTT
few	TRBD1	TRBV5-4	TRBJ2-1	15	CASSLRQGAYNEQFF	TGTGCCAGCAGCTTGAGACAGGGGGCCTACAATGAGCAGTTCTTC
many	-	TRBV11-2	TRBJ2-5	15	CASSFHGQGQETQYF	TGTGCCAGCAGCTTCCACGGGCAGGGCCAAGAGACCCAGTACTTC
-	TRBD2	TRBV20-1	TRBJ2-3	14	CSASGTRSTDTQYF	TGCAGTGCGAGCGGGACTCGTAGCACAGATACGCAGTATTTT
many	-	TRBV7-9	TRBJ1-1	14	CASSGAVLNTEAFF	TGTGCCAGCAGCGGCGCGGTTTTGAACACTGAAGCTTTCTTT
-	-	TRBV11-3	TRBJ2-1	19	CASSPDTRDLRSSYNEQFF	TGTGCCAGCAGCCCGGACACCCGGGACTTACGCAGCTCCTACAATGAGCAGTTCTTC
few	-	TRBV6-5	TRBJ2-3	13	CASGPTNTDTQYF	TGTGCCAGCGGTCCGACCAACACAGATACGCAGTATTTT
few	TRBD1	TRBV6-5	TRBJ1-5	15	CASSHGTGGNQPQHF	TGTGCCAGCAGTCACGGGACAGGGGGCAACCAGCCCCAGCATTTT
many	TRBD2	TRBV7-2	TRBJ2-2	18	CASIPTGTSGGGTGELFF	TGTGCCAGCATTCCTACCGGGACTAGCGGAGGGGGGACCGGGGAGCTGTTTTTT
once	-	TRBV5-5	TRBJ1-5	13	CASSFEDRQPQHF	TGTGCCAGCAGCTTTGAGGATCGGCAGCCCCAGCATTTT
many	-	TRBV7-2	TRBJ1-1	15	CASSLEPYPNTEAFF	TGTGCCAGCAGCTTAGAACCATACCCCAACACTGAAGCTTTCTTT
many	-	TRBV7-8	TRBJ2-1	15	CASSLAGGTYNEQFF	TGTGCCAGCAGCTTAGCGGGAGGGACATACAATGAGCAGTTCTTC
many	-	TRBV7-2	TRBJ2-2	16	CASSFRGGENTGELFF	TGTGCCAGCAGCTTTCGGGGTGGCGAGAACACCGGGGAGCTGTTTTTT
-	TRBD1	TRBV28	TRBJ1-1	14	CASSLDRGSTEAFF	TGTGCCAGCAGTTTAGACAGGGGGAGCACTGAAGCTTTCTTT
-	TRBD2	TRBV12-3/TRBV12-4	TRBJ2-1	14	CASSFSRESGEQFF	TGTGCCAGCAGTTTTTCGCGGGAGTCGGGTGAGCAGTTCTTC
few	TRBD2	TRBV20-1	TRBJ2-1	17	CSAKLITGTKAAWEQFF	TGCAGTGCTAAACTTATCACCGGGACTAAAGCGGCCTGGGAGCAGTTCTTC
few	TRBD2	TRBV11-2	TRBJ2-1	17	CASSLGNPGGGASEQFF	TGTGCCAGCAGCTTAGGGAACCCGGGAGGGGGGGCGAGTGAGCAGTTCTTC
many	TRBD1	TRBV7-6	TRBJ1-3	17	CASSHRDRLSSGNTIYF	TGTGCCAGCAGCCACCGGGACAGACTAAGCTCTGGAAACACCATATATTTT
-	TRBD2	TRBV30	TRBJ2-3	13	CAWSVSGGDTQYF	TGTGCCTGGAGTGTTTCGGGGGGGGATACGCAGTATTTT